This entry lists 24 T cell receptor beta chains sequenced from one sample in a study of human T cells and chemical hapten exposure. Using its own MiXCR run on the RACE reads, TCRdb lists one record per CDR3 protein. The sample has about 77,000 distinct CDR3 sequences; 8.6% are singletons. Indicated time point: healthy volunteer bleed at 6 weeks. Unfractionated whole blood was the source from which total RNA was extracted. Sequencing input: whole blood. The receptors come from a female donor in good health. Some clones in this sample may be carry-over from other donors' samples.

This clonotype showed up many times. The rearrangement uses TRBV6-6 and TRBJ1-2; 7 bases agree with TRBD1. V was clipped by 7 bases and J by 8 bases; unmatched bases: 22. Germline V gives CDR1 MNHNY, CDR2 SVGAGI (reference sequence). The CDR3 totals 17 residues. The CDR3 region is CASTEPGQKATYGGYTF. The CDR3 coding sequence is TGTGCCAGCACCGAACCGGGACAGAAAGCAACTTATGGCGGCTACACCTTC.

This clonotype has just a few counts. The CDR3 DNA reads TGTGCCAGCAGCTTAGGGGACAGGAGCGGTCAGCCCCAGCATTTT. Translated, it gives CASSLGDRSGQPQHF. The rearrangement links TRBV7-2 to TRBJ1-5, with 8 nucleotides matching TRBD1. V was pared by 1 base and J by 6 bases, with 5 bases of the junction left unmatched. Germline values: CDR1 SGHTA, CDR2 FQGNSA. This CDR3 has 15 amino acids.

This clonotype turned up a few times. The rearrangement joins TRBV5-6 to TRBJ1-1; D is unclear. The germline CDR1 and CDR2 sequences are SGHDT and YYEEEE. V lost 0 bases and J 0 bases, leaving 15 bases between the germline ends. This CDR3 is 17 amino acids long. In DNA, the CDR3 is TGTGCCAGCAGCTTGGTACCCCCCCTGAGGCTGAACACTGAAGCTTTCTTT. It yields the protein CASSLVPPLRLNTEAFF. The whole variable domain, filled in from reference TRBV5-6 and TRBJ1-1, reads DAGVTQSPTHLIKTRGQQVTLRCSPKSGHDTVSWYQQALGQGPQFIFQYYEEEERQRGNFPDRFSGHQFPNYSSELNVNALLLGDSALYLCASSLVPPLRLNTEAFFGQGTRLTVV.

This clonotype was detected ten times or more. The V gene is TRBV28, the J gene TRBJ2-1, with TRBD2 identical over 15 bases. The J segment lost 9 bases and the V segment lost 4 bases, leaving 7 bases of the junction unmatched. The CDR3 length is 16 residues. Germline lookup yields CDR1 MDHEN and CDR2 SYDVKM. The CDR3 spells CASSCAWTSGGAEQFF. CDR3 coding DNA: TGTGCCAGCAGTTGCGCTTGGACTAGCGGGGGGGCTGAGCAGTTCTTC.

This clonotype was seen at least ten times. V and J are TRBV27 and TRBJ2-7; the match to TRBD1 covers 7 bases. CDR3 length: 19 residues. The V gene's germline CDR1 is MNHEY and CDR2 SMNVEV (reference sequence). V was pared by 6 bases and J by 1 base, with 21 bases of the junction left unmatched. The CDR3 nucleotides are TGTGCCAGCAGCCCTACCTCCACTCCGACAGGGAAATTTTCCTACGAGCAGTACTTC. Protein sequence: CASSPTSTPTGKFSYEQYF.

Turning to this clonotype: A read error may produce the germline difference seen at one junction end. The chain joins TRBV6-2 or TRBV6-3 to TRBJ2-3; a weak D match, TRBD1 (6 bases). Germline V gene lookup returns CDR1 MNHEY and CDR2 SVGEGT. This CDR3 comprises 15 residues. This CDR3 is CASRRATGPTDKQYF. As DNA, the CDR3 is TGTGCCAGCAGGAGAGCGACAGGCCCCACAGATAAGCAGTATTTT.

J is TRBJ2-1 and V is TRBV6-5; no definite D call. Deletions cut 5 bases from V and 6 bases from J, with 11 bases between. CDR3 length: 13 residues. Germline lookup yields CDR1 MNHEY and CDR2 SVGAGI. CDR3 in amino acids: CASSRGFANEQFF. The CDR3 coding sequence is TGTGCCAGCAGTCGCGGTTTCGCCAATGAGCAGTTCTTC.

The rearrangement joins TRBV7-9 to TRBJ1-4; D is ambiguous. The CDR3 sequence is 14 residues long. Between the trimmed V and J ends, which lost 3 bases and 2 bases, there was a span of 7 bases. Germline assignment: CDR1 SEHNR and CDR2 FQNEAQ (reference sequence). The CDR3 bases are TGTGCCAGCAGCTTGAAGGGTACTAATGAAAAACTGTTTTTT. Its translation: CASSLKGTNEKLFF.

This clonotype appeared a few times. J is TRBJ1-5 and V is TRBV6-6; D call uncertain. Germline assignment: CDR1 MNHNY and CDR2 SVGAGI (reference sequence). The length of the CDR3 is 13 residues. V shed 0 bases and J shed 5 bases, with 5 bases lying between them. CDR3 protein: CASSYSGDQPQHF. The CDR3, as DNA: TGTGCCAGCAGTTACTCTGGGGATCAGCCCCAGCATTTT.

Only a few counts were recorded for this clonotype. This chain joins TRBV5-4 and TRBJ1-1; D gene uncertain. Looked up from germline, CDR1 is SGHNT and CDR2 is YYREEE (reference sequence). V was cut by 0 bases and J by 0 bases, with 9 bases left in between. The CDR3 runs to 15 residues. For the CDR3, the DNA is TGTGCCAGCAGCTTGGACCCAGTTATGAACACTGAAGCTTTCTTT. Residues: CASSLDPVMNTEAFF. Full variable domain (outside the CDR3, taken from reference TRBV5-4 and TRBJ1-1): ETGVTQSPTHLIKTRGQQVTLRCSSQSGHNTVSWYQQALGQGPQFIFQYYREEENGRGNFPPRFSGLQFPNYSSELNVNALELDDSALYLCASSLDPVMNTEAFFGQGTRLTVV.

This clonotype was seen ten or more times. The V gene is TRBV4-3, the J gene TRBJ1-1, with 7 bases identical to TRBD1. Unmatched junction bases numbered 18, after V lost 4 bases and J lost 7 bases. Germline loops: CDR1 LGHNA, CDR2 YSLEER. CDR3 size: 17 residues. CDR3 DNA sequence: TGCGCCAGCAGCCGTCTGCCGGGACAGCCGCCCGGTAATGAAGCTTTCTTT. Protein sequence: CASSRLPGQPPGNEAFF.

This clonotype appeared a few times. The CDR3 is CASSPETGTEKLFF. The DNA for the CDR3 is TGTGCCAGCTCACCGGAGACAGGGACGGAAAAACTGTTTTTT. The chain carries TRBV18 and TRBJ1-4; 7 bases align to TRBD1. V lost 3 bases to trimming and J lost 8 bases; unmatched junction nucleotides: 6. The CDR3 sequence is 14 residues long. Germline V gene lookup returns CDR1 KGHSH and CDR2 LQKENI. Full variable domain (remainder filled in from reference TRBV18 and TRBJ1-4): NAGVMQNPRHLVRRRGQEARLRCSPMKGHSHVYWYRQLPEEGLKFMVYLQKENIIDESGMPKERFSAEFPKEGPSILRIQQVVRGDSAAYFCASSPETGTEKLFFGSGTQLSVL.

Details on this clonotype: It may be a read error: a sequence one base away is much more abundant. The rearrangement links TRBV29-1 to TRBJ1-1; a possible D gene is TRBD1 (6 bases). Trimming took 7 bases from V and 0 from J, leaving 27 bases between them. The CDR3 spans 18 residues. Germline CDR1 SQVTM, CDR2 ANQGSEA. The DNA for the CDR3 is TGCAGCGCCGAAGAGGACAGCCCGACTCCTCGCATGAACACTGAAGCTTTCTTT. This encodes CSAEEDSPTPRMNTEAFF.

This clonotype turned up a few times. The genes are TRBV20-1 and TRBJ1-5; 8 bases match TRBD1. The CDR3 spans 14 residues. Germline V gives CDR1 DFQATT, CDR2 SNEGSKA (reference sequence). Unmatched junction bases numbered 6, after V lost 6 bases and J lost 2 bases. CDR3 nucleotides: TGCAGTGCAATGGGACAGGTGGGCAATCAGCCCCAGCATTTT. The encoded protein is CSAMGQVGNQPQHF.

This clonotype was counted between two and nine times. V usage is TRBV27 and J usage is TRBJ2-7, with D perhaps TRBD2 (7 bases). The germline V gene encodes CDR1 MNHEY and CDR2 SMNVEV (reference sequence). The ends were cut back, 3 bases at V and 3 bases at J, with 12 bases in the middle. CDR3 size: 14 residues. In DNA form, the CDR3 reads TGTGCCAGCAGTTTGGGGGGGCTCATCTACGAGCAGTACTTC. Amino acid sequence: CASSLGGLIYEQYF.

A remark on this clonotype: A much larger clone sits a single nucleotide away, making a read error possible. This chain joins TRBV9 and TRBJ2-3; 11 bases map to TRBD2. The CDR3 is 19 residues long. The germline V gene has CDR1 SGDLS and CDR2 YYNGEE. The CDR3 reads CVSSVAGSGGASGTDTQYF. Written as DNA, the CDR3 is TGTGTCAGCAGCGTAGCGGGTAGCGGGGGGGCGAGCGGCACAGATACGCAGTATTTT.

The chain uses TRBV5-5 and TRBJ2-5, with unresolved D. Deletions cut 1 base from V and 6 bases from J, with 7 bases between. The CDR3 sequence is 12 residues long. CDR1 and CDR2 from the germline V gene are SGHKS and YYEKEE (reference sequence). CDR3 sequence reads: CASSLSTKTQYF. DNA of the CDR3: TGTGCCAGCAGCTTGAGTACTAAGACCCAGTACTTC. Full variable domain (missing parts from reference TRBV5-5 and TRBJ2-5): DAGVTQSPTHLIKTRGQQVTLRCSPISGHKSVSWYQQVLGQGPQFIFQYYEKEERGRGNFPDRFSARQFPNYSSELNVNALLLGDSALYLCASSLSTKTQYFGPGTRLLVL.

This clonotype was seen at least ten times. The V gene is TRBV20-1, the J gene TRBJ2-7, with 12 bases lining up with TRBD2. J lost 0 bases, V lost 3 bases, and 6 bases had no gene match. The germline CDR1 and CDR2 sequences are DFQATT and SNEGSKA (reference sequence). The CDR3 loop spans 16 amino acids. The CDR3 protein is CSASFLAGGPSYEQYF. In nucleotides, the CDR3 is TGCAGTGCTAGTTTTCTAGCGGGGGGGCCCTCCTACGAGCAGTACTTC.

CDR3 DNA sequence: TGTGCCACCAGTCCGGGGACGGGTCAGCCCCAGCATTTT. This codes for CATSPGTGQPQHF. The chain employs TRBV15 and TRBJ1-5; D is perhaps TRBD1 (5 bases). V was cut by 6 bases and J by 6 bases, with 12 bases left in between. The germline V gene has CDR1 LNHNV and CDR2 YYDKDF (reference sequence). The CDR3 consists of 13 residues.

The sample holds many counts of this clonotype. The genes are TRBV12-3 or TRBV12-4 and TRBJ1-1, with 11 bases aligning to TRBD1. The CDR3 is 13 amino acids. With V trimmed by 5 bases and J by 4 bases, 0 bases remained unmatched. The CDR3 loop is CASSGQGATEAFF. Here the CDR3 DNA reads TGTGCCAGCAGTGGACAGGGGGCCACTGAAGCTTTCTTT.

The count of this clonotype is one. This could be a read error, since a much larger clone is one nucleotide away. Since the CDR3 does not end with the conserved phenylalanine or tryptophan, this likely comes from a read error. The CDR3 DNA follows: TGCAGTGCTACAATGGAGGCGGATACGCAGTATATT. It yields the protein CSATMEADTQYI. V gene TRBV20-1 combines with J gene TRBJ2-3; D is possibly TRBD2 (5 bases). Germline loops: CDR1 DFQATT, CDR2 SNEGSKA (reference sequence). Trimming removed 4 bases at V and 6 bases at J, with 11 bases between. CDR3 length: 12 amino acids.

A single count supports this clonotype. A read error may explain this, as a much larger clone is one base away. The chain employs TRBV28 and TRBJ2-7; the D gene is possibly TRBD2 (5 bases). CDR3 length: 13 residues. Germline values: CDR1 MDHEN, CDR2 SYDVKM. Deletions cut 5 bases from V and 5 bases from J, with 13 bases between. This CDR3 reads CASSGLNYDEQYF. CDR3 DNA: TGTGCCAGCAGTGGACTGAACTACGACGAGCAGTACTTC. Complete variable domain (other parts from reference TRBV28 and TRBJ2-7): DVKVTQSSRYLVKRTGEKVFLECVQDMDHENMFWYRQDPGLGLRLIYFSYDVKMKEKGDIPEGYSVSREKKERFSLILESASTNQTSMYLCASSGLNYDEQYFGPGTRLTVT.

As regards this clonotype: Sequence at one end of the junction differs from germline and may be a read error. The V and J genes are TRBV6-4 and TRBJ2-3; 8 nucleotides line up with TRBD2. The CDR3 covers 15 residues. Per the germline V gene, CDR1 is MRHNA and CDR2 is SNTAGT. For the CDR3, the DNA is TGTGTCAGCAGTGACAGCGTTAGCGGGGCAGATACGCAGTATTTT. The encoded protein is CVSSDSVSGADTQYF.

With regard to this clonotype: A read error may explain this, as a much larger clone is one base away. The chain links TRBV20-1 to TRBJ1-6; 9 positions match TRBD1. Germline-derived CDR1 and CDR2 are DFQATT and SNEGSKA (reference sequence). This CDR3 spans 19 amino acids. The V and J ends lost 4 bases and 2 bases, in that order; junction bases with no gene match: 15. The CDR3 DNA is TGCAGTGCTATTCAGTTTTTTTATACAGGGGGCACCTATAATTCACCCCTCCACTTT. This translates into CSAIQFFYTGGTYNSPLHF.